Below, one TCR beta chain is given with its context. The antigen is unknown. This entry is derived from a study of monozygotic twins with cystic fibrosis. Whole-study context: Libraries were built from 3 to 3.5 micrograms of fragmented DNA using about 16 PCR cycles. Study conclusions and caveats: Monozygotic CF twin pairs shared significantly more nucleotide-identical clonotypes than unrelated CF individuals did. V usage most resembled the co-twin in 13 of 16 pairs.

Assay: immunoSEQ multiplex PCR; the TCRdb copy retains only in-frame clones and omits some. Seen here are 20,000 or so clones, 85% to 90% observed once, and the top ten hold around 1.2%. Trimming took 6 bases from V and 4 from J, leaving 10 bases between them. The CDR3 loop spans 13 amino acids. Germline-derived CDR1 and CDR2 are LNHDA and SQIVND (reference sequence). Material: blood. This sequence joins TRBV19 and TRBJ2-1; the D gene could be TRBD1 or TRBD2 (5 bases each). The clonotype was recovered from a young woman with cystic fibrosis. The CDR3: CASSGTTYNEQFF. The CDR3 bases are TGTGCCAGTAGCGGGACCACTTACAATGAGCAGTTCTTC.